The text below deals with one TCR beta chain. Its antigen has not been determined. Base qualities are not recorded, but no much larger clone differs from it by a single base. This sample also contains other DNA sequences that code for the same CDR3. The record originates from a study of beta chain features in type 1 diabetes (dated 2018 in TCRdb). Regarding the complete study: No differences in mean age, gender distribution, total cell number or subset yield were found between patients and healthy donors. A total of about 100 million sorted cells were examined across all samples, and RNA yield correlated strongly with the number of cells per subset. In the study, TCRB repertoires of sorted circulating CD4+ T cell subsets from recently diagnosed type 1 diabetes patients were compared with those of matched healthy donors. Whereas all 30 or so donors provided naive and central memory subsets, regulatory and stem cell-like memory subsets were isolated from just 8 patients and roughly 8 healthy donors. Study-wide conclusions, independent of this receptor: Shorter templates might have been favored by PCR, but patient and control samples were amplified and corrected together, so both groups would have been affected equally by any skew. HLA sub-analyses involved small numbers of individuals, so any influence of HLA type on TCRB rearrangement remained unresolved. The naive, central memory and regulatory TCRB repertoires appeared to resemble one another more closely among patients than among healthy donors. Fewer insertions and more nucleotide deletions at VDJ recombination sites were observed in patients with type 1 diabetes, implying thymic rearrangement abnormalities. Type 1 diabetes patients showed a moderate but significant shortening of TCRB CDR3 length in all four CD4+ subsets. Because cDNA was sequenced instead of genomic DNA, activated cells with high expression could be over-represented, although the groups did not differ in activation or CD3 levels.

Each donor gave one peripheral blood draw, about 110 mL on average, collected into heparinised tubes. A BD FACSAria II and a panel including CD45RO, CCR7, CD25, CD127, CD95 and CD27 were used to sort naive, central memory, regulatory and stem cell-like memory CD4+ T cells. A purity above 95% was achieved for all sorted populations. PBMCs were isolated immediately by Lymphoprep density gradient centrifugation and stained directly without culture. So that batch effects would be minimized, each experiment stained and sorted samples in pairs, pairing one healthy donor with one patient. The germline V gene encodes CDR1 SGHRS and CDR2 YFSETQ. V was cut back by 0 bases and J by 2 bases, leaving a gap of 9 bases between them. Its CDR3 holds 14 amino acids, cysteine through phenylalanine. Only CDR3 DNA is held: 42 bases, read in frame from base 1. The entire amount of isolated RNA was reverse transcribed using the High Capacity cDNA Reverse Transcription Kit, so the sequenced TCRB transcripts were expressed ones. Naive, central memory and regulatory T cell samples underwent deep immunoSEQ sequencing, averaging about 3.3 million total reads per sample. Sorted cells were lysed in RLT buffer and RNA was extracted with DNase-treated RNeasy Micro or Mini kits, depending on cell number. To prevent cross-contamination, every cell subset was processed on its own, while patient and healthy donor samples were processed together. The immunoSEQ multiplex PCR was used to amplify TCRB sequences from cDNA, generating 87-bp fragments that spanned the CDR3 region. Amplicons were sequenced on the Illumina HiSeq platform. For the original study's pipeline: Synthetic template baselines were used to correct PCR bias computationally, reads within Hamming distance 2 were collapsed together, and singletons that could not be merged were discarded. Reads were aligned against IMGT so that V, D and J genes, CDR3 length and insertions or deletions at six rearrangement sites could be assigned. Within each subset, clonotype counts were normalized to sorted cell number, after which true diversity and Gini coefficients were computed with the tcR R package. Repertoire sharing was quantified using the overlap coefficient calculated on TCRB nucleotide sequences. As a proxy for the pre-selection repertoire, out-of-frame TCRB sequences from naive cells were analyzed. The table comes from immuneACCESS by way of TCRdb, which keeps in-frame sequences with V and J called. Part of the clones is missing from these tables; in studies checked, under half for an unresolved V gene and the rest for unknown reasons. V and J calls and clone size are copied from that table; D and trimming were computed from the DNA. The sample records a few hundred thousand clones, over 10% of which are singletons. Of the sample, 0.015% to 0.02% falls within the top ten clones.

This TCR was sampled from a man aged 18 to 29 in good health. The chain is made from TRBV5-1 and TRBJ2-7; perhaps TRBD1 is the D gene, with 5 bases matching. Sequencing was performed on naive CD4+ T cells from blood. The cell subset or site label here, explained by the study, means: true naive CD4+ T cells. This receptor has the CDR3 CASSLATGTYEQYF. Read as DNA, the sequence is TGCGCCAGCAGCTTGGCAACAGGAACCTACGAGCAGTACTTC.